This TCR beta chain was profiled in a study of shared clonotypes between healthy human individuals. Remarks on this clone: Distinct nucleotide sequences in the sample also encode this CDR3.

Measured with immunoSEQ multiplex PCR; TCRdb has only the in-frame clones, and not every one. The table records about 2.1 million clones, 93% of them present only once. Naive CD8 cells lacked CD45RO and underwent positive selection for CCR7, leaving out terminally differentiated effector memory CD45RA+ cells. The receptor was derived from a man aged 18-30 years in good health. Some clones in this sample may be carry-over from other donors' samples. Sequencing was done on a sample of naive CD8+ T cells from PBMCs.

The CDR3 here is CASSEARGYEQYF. The CDR3 nucleotides read TGTGCCAGCAGTGAAGCCAGAGGTTACGAGCAGTACTTC. The chain employs TRBV2 and TRBJ2-7; D uncertain. Looked up from germline, CDR1 is SNHLY and CDR2 is FYNNEI. This CDR3 is 13 amino acids long. V was trimmed by 0 bases and J by 4 bases, leaving 7 bases between them.